This T cell receptor beta chain was profiled in a study of blood T cell repertoires in COVID-19. Study-level background: In each case, the material was cDNA or gDNA derived from T cells, B-cell-depleted T cells, or PBMCs.

Seattle cases were enrolled at active infection and followed longitudinally. V was shortened by 6 bases and J by 13 bases, with 16 bases between the two germline ends. In germline, CDR1 is MNHNY, CDR2 SVGAGI (reference sequence). The CDR3 has 13 residues. As originally analysed: Amplification with reference gene primers provided the estimates of nucleated cell counts. Using immunoSEQ multiplex PCR, the repertoire was profiled, and TCRdb retains in-frame clones only, with some absent. V and J calls and clone size are those listed in that table; D and trimming were worked out from the DNA. Of 350,000 to 450,000 clones listed, around 87% are singletons.

The receptor's source is a woman aged 55-75 years with COVID-19, enrolled during active disease. The sample consisted of peripheral blood. This chain links TRBV6-6 with TRBJ1-6, with D perhaps TRBD1 (5 bases). The CDR3 spells CASSPDTRAPLHF. Written as DNA, the CDR3 is TGTGCCAGCAGCCCGGACACCCGAGCCCCCCTCCACTTT.